This paragraph covers one T cell receptor beta chain sequence. Its antigen is currently unknown. The record originates from a study of cytomegalovirus exposure and HLA in healthy donors. V gave up 0 bases and J gave up 6 bases, with 9 bases separating them. CDR3 length: 13 amino acids. Germline V CDR1 and CDR2: MNHEY, SVGAGI. Findings and caveats of the study: Rare TCR sequences dominated, though some public TCRs recurred in many donors. Listed as cytomegalovirus-associated were approximately 160 TCR beta chains. Through in vitro validation, a few CMV-associated chains were shown to be specific for CMV antigens.

Assay: immunoSEQ multiplex PCR; the TCRdb copy retains only in-frame clones and omits some. The data hold 55,000 to 75,000 clones, with roughly nine tenths observed a single time. The sample comprised PBMCs. This sequence joins TRBV6-5 and TRBJ2-7; no reliable D call. This clonotype was sampled from a man aged 18-30 years in good health and CMV-seronegative. The CDR3 DNA follows: TGTGCCAGCAGTTACTCGAGTCGGTTCGAGCAGTACTTC. Encoded protein: CASSYSSRFEQYF.